This T cell receptor beta chain was recorded in a study of cytomegalovirus exposure and HLA in healthy donors. CDR1 is MNHEY and CDR2 is SVGAGI in the germline V gene. The V and J ends lost 5 bases and 7 bases respectively, with 9 bases between them. The CDR3 length is 13 residues. Study results and limitations: A later analysis showed that HLA-associated TCR beta chains had undergone more clonal expansion than equally common others.

Remarks on this clone: The antigen is unknown.

Amplification used 60 Vbeta primers and 13 Jbeta primers. Profiling relied on immunoSEQ multiplex PCR, and the TCRdb table lists in-frame clones only, not all of them. Here the sample table reports approximately 50,000 clones. The genes are TRBV6-5 and TRBJ1-6; D ambiguous. This receptor was taken from a woman between 40 and 55 years old in good health and CMV-seronegative. Material: PBMCs. The CDR3 is CASSATENSPLHF. CDR3 sequence (DNA): TGTGCCAGCAGTGCCACAGAGAATTCACCCCTCCACTTT.